This record concerns one TCR beta chain sequence. Looked up from germline, CDR1 is SGHDT and CDR2 is YYEEEE. Trimming left V 0 bases short and J 2 bases short, with 12 bases between. CDR3 length equals 15 residues. This specimen belongs to a study of cytomegalovirus exposure and HLA in healthy donors. Sequencing used immunoSEQ multiplex PCR; TCRdb keeps in-frame clones, though not all of them. The repertoire holds roughly 130,000 clones, approximately 84% seen once, with about 1.5% in the top ten. This TCR derives from a woman aged 30 to 39 in good health and CMV-seronegative. The sample was PBMCs. This chain links TRBV5-6 with TRBJ2-7, with D unresolved. This CDR3 reads CASSLAAGTTYEQYF. Written as DNA, the CDR3 is TGTGCCAGCAGCTTGGCTGCAGGAACCACCTACGAGCAGTACTTC. Supplemented by reference TRBV5-6 and TRBJ2-7, the full variable domain reads DAGVTQSPTHLIKTRGQQVTLRCSPKSGHDTVSWYQQALGQGPQFIFQYYEEEERQRGNFPDRFSGHQFPNYSSELNVNALLLGDSALYLCASSLAAGTTYEQYFGPGTRLTVT.